The 9 T cell receptor beta chains in this list originate from one sample, sequenced in a study of blood T cell repertoires in COVID-19. Using immunoSEQ multiplex PCR, the repertoire was profiled, and TCRdb retains in-frame clones only, with some absent. The sample comprises over 250,000 clones, 65% to 85% of which are singletons, and more than 1.4% rests with the top ten. The specimen was peripheral blood. These receptors came from a human donor with COVID-19, enrolled during active disease. The donor label of this sample is uncertain.

The chain recombines TRBV7-2 with TRBJ2-3; 8 nucleotides line up with TRBD2. Germline V gene data show CDR1 as SGHTA and CDR2 as FQGNSA. This CDR3 spans 16 amino acids. The ends lost 1 base at V and 0 bases at J; junction bases unmatched: 3. The DNA of the CDR3 is TGTGCCAGCAGCTTAGGGGTAGCGGGGAGCACAGATACGCAGTATTTT. Translated, it gives CASSLGVAGSTDTQYF.

The gene calls are TRBV29-1 and TRBJ1-2, with a weak D call TRBD1 (6 bases). Trimming shortened V by 0 bases and J by 4 bases, and 12 bases separated the two germline ends. The CDR3 is 14 residues long. Looked up from germline, CDR1 is SQVTM and CDR2 is ANQGSEA. The CDR3 region is CSVEDRGGAYGYTF. CDR3 sequence (DNA): TGCAGCGTTGAAGATCGGGGGGGCGCCTATGGCTACACCTTC.

The rearrangement joins TRBV6-2 or TRBV6-3 to TRBJ2-5; 7 bases line up with TRBD1. The ends lost 2 bases at V and 1 base at J; junction bases unmatched: 10. CDR3 size: 17 residues. Germline CDR1 is MNHEY and CDR2 is SVGEGT. The CDR3 bases are TGTGCCAGCAGTTACCCCCTGGGGACAGACTTCCAAGAGACCCAGTACTTC. This sequence encodes CASSYPLGTDFQETQYF.

This clone was recorded a few times. Different DNA sequences within this sample yield the same CDR3. The chain carries TRBV5-1 and TRBJ1-6; no reliable D call. CDR1 SGHRS and CDR2 YFSETQ come from the germline V gene. The CDR3 sequence is 15 residues long. Trimming cost V 0 bases and J 7 bases, with 11 bases left between them. The CDR3 loop reads CASSLEPGSNSPLHF. The CDR3 bases are TGCGCCAGCAGCTTGGAGCCAGGCAGCAATTCACCCCTCCACTTT.

In DNA form, the CDR3 reads TGTGCCAGCATGGCGGTCGCCTCCAATTCACCCCTCCACTTT. Its protein product is CASMAVASNSPLHF. The chain has TRBV6-5 and TRBJ1-6; no reliable D call. Trimming shortened V by 7 bases and J by 7 bases, and 14 bases separated the two germline ends. From germline, CDR1 is MNHEY and CDR2 SVGAGI. CDR3 length: 14 amino acids.

The chain employs TRBV11-2 and TRBJ2-1, with 8 bases matching TRBD2. Losses at the gene ends were 3 bases for V and 4 bases for J; bases not matched to a gene: 2. The length of the CDR3 is 14 residues. Germline V gene sequence: CDR1 SGHAT, CDR2 FQNNGV. CDR3 in amino acids: CASSFTSGYNEQFF. CDR3 nucleotide sequence: TGTGCCAGCAGCTTCACTAGCGGATACAATGAGCAGTTCTTC.

The rearrangement uses TRBV3-1 (or the pseudogene TRBV3-2) and TRBJ2-2; unclear D gene. In germline, CDR1 is LGHDT, CDR2 YNNKEL (reference sequence). Trimming cost V 6 bases and J 4 bases, with 6 bases left between them. This CDR3 has 12 residues. Here the CDR3 DNA reads TGTGCCAGCAGTTCCATCACCGGGGAGCTGTTTTTT. As protein: CASSSITGELFF.

The chain joins TRBV5-1 to TRBJ1-2, with 7 bases identical to TRBD1. Germline CDR1 SGHRS, CDR2 YFSETQ. The CDR3 runs 16 residues. The V gene end was trimmed by 4 bases and the J gene end by 2 bases; junction bases not matched to a gene: 11. The CDR3 sequence is CASSVSGQPVNYGYTF. CDR3 DNA: TGCGCCAGCAGCGTTTCGGGACAGCCAGTAAACTATGGCTACACCTTC. The whole variable domain, remainder taken from reference TRBV5-1 and TRBJ1-2, is KAGVTQTPRYLIKTRGQQVTLSCSPISGHRSVSWYQQTPGQGLQFLFEYFSETQRNKGNFPGRFSGRQFSNSRSEMNVSTLELGDSALYLCASSVSGQPVNYGYTFGSGTRLTVV.

This clone was counted once. The rearrangement joins TRBV6-5 to TRBJ2-1, with TRBD2 as a possible D gene (7 bases). Germline-derived CDR1 and CDR2 are MNHEY and SVGAGI. CDR3 length: 13 amino acids. Trimming stripped 10 bases from V and 3 bases from J, with 13 bases between. The CDR3 spells CATQGRDYNEQFF. The CDR3 region has the DNA TGTGCCACCCAGGGGAGGGACTACAATGAGCAGTTCTTC.